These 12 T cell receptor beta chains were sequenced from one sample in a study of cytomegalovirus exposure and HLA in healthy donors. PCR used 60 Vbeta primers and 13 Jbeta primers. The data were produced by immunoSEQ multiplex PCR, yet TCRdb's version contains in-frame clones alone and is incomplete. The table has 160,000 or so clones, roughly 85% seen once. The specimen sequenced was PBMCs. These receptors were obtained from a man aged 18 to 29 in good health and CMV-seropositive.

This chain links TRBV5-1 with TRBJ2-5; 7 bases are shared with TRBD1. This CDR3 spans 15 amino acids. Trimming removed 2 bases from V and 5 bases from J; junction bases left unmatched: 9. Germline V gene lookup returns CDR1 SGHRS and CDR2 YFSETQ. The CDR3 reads CASSLGPGQEETQYF. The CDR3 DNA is TGCGCCAGCAGCTTAGGCCCCGGACAGGAGGAGACCCAGTACTTC.

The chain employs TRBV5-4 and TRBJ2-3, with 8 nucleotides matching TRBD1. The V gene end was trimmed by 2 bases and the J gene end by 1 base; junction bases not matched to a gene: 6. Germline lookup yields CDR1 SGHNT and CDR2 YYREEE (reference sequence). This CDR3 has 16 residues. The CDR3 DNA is TGTGCCAGCAGCTTTTACAGGGGGGCACGCACAGATACGCAGTATTTT. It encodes CASSFYRGARTDTQYF.

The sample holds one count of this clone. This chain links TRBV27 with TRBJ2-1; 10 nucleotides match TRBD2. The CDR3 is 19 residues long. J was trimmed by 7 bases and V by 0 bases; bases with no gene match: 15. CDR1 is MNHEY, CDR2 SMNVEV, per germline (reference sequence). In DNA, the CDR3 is TGTGCCAGCAGTTTATCTGTGACTAGCGGGTCAATAGGAGGGAATGAGCAGTTCTTC. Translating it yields CASSLSVTSGSIGGNEQFF.

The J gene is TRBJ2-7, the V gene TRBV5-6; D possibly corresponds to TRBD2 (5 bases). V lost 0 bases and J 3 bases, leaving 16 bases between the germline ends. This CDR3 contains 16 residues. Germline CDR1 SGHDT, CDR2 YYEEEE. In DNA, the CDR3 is TGTGCCAGCAGCTTGGCGGGAAGGGTGTCATTCTACGAGCAGTACTTC. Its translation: CASSLAGRVSFYEQYF.

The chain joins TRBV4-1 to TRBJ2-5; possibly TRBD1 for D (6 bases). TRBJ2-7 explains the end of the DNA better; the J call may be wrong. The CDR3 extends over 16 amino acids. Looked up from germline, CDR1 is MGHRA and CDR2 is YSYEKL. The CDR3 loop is CASSQEWAGASYEQYF. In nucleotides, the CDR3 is TGCGCCAGCAGCCAAGAGTGGGCAGGGGCCTCCTACGAGCAGTACTTC.

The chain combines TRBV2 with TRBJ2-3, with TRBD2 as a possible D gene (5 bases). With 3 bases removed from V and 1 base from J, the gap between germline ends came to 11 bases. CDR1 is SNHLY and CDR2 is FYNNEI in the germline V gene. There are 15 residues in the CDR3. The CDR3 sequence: CASSDLWGGTDTQYF. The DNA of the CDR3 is TGTGCCAGCAGTGATTTATGGGGAGGCACAGATACGCAGTATTTT.

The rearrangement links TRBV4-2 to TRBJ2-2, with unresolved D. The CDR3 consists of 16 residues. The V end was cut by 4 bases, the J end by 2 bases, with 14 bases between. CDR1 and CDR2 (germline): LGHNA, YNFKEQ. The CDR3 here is CASSLVVYDNTGELFF. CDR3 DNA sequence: TGTGCCAGCAGCCTAGTGGTTTACGATAACACCGGGGAGCTGTTTTTT.

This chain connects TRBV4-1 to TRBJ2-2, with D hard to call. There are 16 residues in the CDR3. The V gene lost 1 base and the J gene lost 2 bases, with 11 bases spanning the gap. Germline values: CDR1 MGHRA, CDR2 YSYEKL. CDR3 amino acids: CASSQGQSRNTGELFF. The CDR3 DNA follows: TGCGCCAGCAGCCAAGGCCAATCGAGAAACACCGGGGAGCTGTTTTTT.

CDR3 amino acids: CASSRPVGQGVLTIYF. As DNA, the CDR3 is TGTGCCAGCAGTCGACCAGTGGGCCAGGGGGTGCTGACCATATATTTT. The chain links TRBV28 to TRBJ1-3, with 7 nucleotides matching TRBD1. Germline V CDR1 and CDR2: MDHEN, SYDVKM. With 5 bases clipped from V and 10 bases from J, the junction kept 17 bases outside the gene matches. The CDR3 contains 16 residues.

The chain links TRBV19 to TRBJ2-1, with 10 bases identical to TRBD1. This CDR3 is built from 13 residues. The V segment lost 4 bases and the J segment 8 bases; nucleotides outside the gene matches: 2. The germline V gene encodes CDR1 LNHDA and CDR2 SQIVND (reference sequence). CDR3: CASSRQGADEQFF. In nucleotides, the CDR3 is TGTGCCAGTAGTAGACAGGGGGCCGATGAGCAGTTCTTC.

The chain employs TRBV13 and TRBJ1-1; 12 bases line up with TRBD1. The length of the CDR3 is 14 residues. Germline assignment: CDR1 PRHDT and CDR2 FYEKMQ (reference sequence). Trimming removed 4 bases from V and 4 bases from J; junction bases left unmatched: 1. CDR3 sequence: CASSSGQGATEAFF. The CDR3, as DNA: TGTGCCAGCAGCTCGGGACAGGGGGCCACTGAAGCTTTCTTT.

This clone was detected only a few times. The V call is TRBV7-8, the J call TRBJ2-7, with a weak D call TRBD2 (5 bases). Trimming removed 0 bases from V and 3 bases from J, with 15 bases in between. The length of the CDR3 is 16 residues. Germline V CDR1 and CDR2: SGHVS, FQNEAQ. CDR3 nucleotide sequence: TGTGCCAGCAGCTTAGCGACAAGACTAAGCGTCTACGAGCAGTACTTC. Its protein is CASSLATRLSVYEQYF.